This T cell receptor beta chain stems from a study of T cell responses to AZD1222 COVID-19 vaccine. General study results and limits: Mapped onto spike, vaccine-associated CD4 TCRs spanned it and were dominant at 160-218 and 743-854. Clonal diversity was possibly underestimated, and the donors were mostly white British, with more females.

Generated by immunoSEQ multiplex PCR, the TCRdb table keeps only in-frame clones and is missing some. The sample yields some 170,000 clones, about 90% seen once. CDR3 length: 19 amino acids. Trimming pared 0 bases from V and 0 bases from J, leaving 15 bases between. The germline CDR1 and CDR2 sequences are MNHNS and SASEGT. Details on this clone: Its antigen is not known.

The source was peripheral blood, collected on day 0 of MenACWY control vaccination. The V call is TRBV6-1, the J call TRBJ2-6, with a possible D match to TRBD2 (6 bases). The receptor was derived from an adult in good health. The CDR3: CASSEARGTQLSGANVLTF. CDR3 DNA: TGTGCCAGCAGTGAAGCACGGGGGACCCAGCTCTCTGGGGCCAACGTCCTGACTTTC.